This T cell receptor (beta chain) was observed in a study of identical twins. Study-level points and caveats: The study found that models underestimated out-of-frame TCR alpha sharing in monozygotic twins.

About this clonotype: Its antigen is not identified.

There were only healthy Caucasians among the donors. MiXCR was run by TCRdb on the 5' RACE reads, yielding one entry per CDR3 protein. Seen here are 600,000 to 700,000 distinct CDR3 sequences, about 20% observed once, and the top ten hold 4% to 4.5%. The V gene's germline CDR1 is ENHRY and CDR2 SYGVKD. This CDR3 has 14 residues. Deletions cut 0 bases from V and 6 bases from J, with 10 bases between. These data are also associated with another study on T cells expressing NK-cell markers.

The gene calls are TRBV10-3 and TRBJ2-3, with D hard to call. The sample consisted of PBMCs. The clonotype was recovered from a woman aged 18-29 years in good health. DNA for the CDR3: TGTGCCATCAGTGAGTCGGGTGTAGGCGATACGCAGTATTTT. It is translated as CAISESGVGDTQYF.